This T cell receptor (beta chain) was captured by sequencing in a study of shared clonotypes between healthy human individuals (dated by TCRdb to the early 2020s). About the full investigation: The cohort included a few men and a couple of women between 18 and 49 years of age. Per donor, three plates each were used for CD4 naive and CD4 memory, two for CD8 naive, and one for CD8 memory. To estimate repertoire size and how much clonotype sharing occurs between individuals, the study deeply sequenced the blood TCR repertoires of a handful of healthy adults. Different laboratories and diverse techniques were used to prepare libraries and sequence TCR repertoires, to increase sequencing depth and limit assay-specific biases. Each donor's leukapheresis produced roughly between about 0.9 and 9.5 billion PBMCs. Points the paper makes about the study in general: Estimated clonotype richness was generally larger for naive than for memory subsets. Sampling was restricted to blood, and TCR repertoires in tissues likely differ from the TCR repertoires found in blood. Compared with non-shared clonotypes, clonotypes shared by all four sorted-subset donors had higher generation probabilities. Based on pairwise subsampling, the degree of clonotype sharing among donors was expected to be affected by sequencing depth. Sharing across a handful of donors was observed for 4.5% to 6.5% of naive CD4, less than 4% of naive CD8, roughly 2.3% of memory CD4, and approximately 0.41% of memory CD8 clonotypes. The small number of donors limited the genetic and exposure-history diversity represented. Incomplete sequencing was indicated by rarefaction of sorted-subset datasets, despite the large sequencing depth.

CD8 naive samples were CD45RO-negative cells positively selected for CCR7, giving a CD45RA+CCR7+ population that excluded TemRA cells. The donors were healthy, HIV-negative adults who had no recently reported acute infections or vaccinations. Only Caucasian adults living in Nashville, Tennessee, USA were represented among the donors. Blood was obtained by leukapheresis, after which PBMCs were separated by Ficoll-Histopaque density gradient centrifugation and cryopreserved in liquid nitrogen vapor phase. Purity and quantity of every magnetically sorted T cell population were checked by analytical flow cytometry. From each sorted fraction, genomic DNA was isolated and quantified by UV absorbance on a Nanodrop 2000c. Using the deep immunoSEQ assay, multiplex PCR amplified TCR CDR3 regions from genomic DNA. Extracted genomic DNA from each cell subset was spread evenly across all wells of several immunoSEQ 96-well plates, with each plate serving as a replicate. For sorted subsets, approximately 210 ng of genomic DNA, equivalent to around 30,000 T cell genomes, went into each replicate PCR. Purified libraries were measured with a Qubit 3.0 fluorometer, size-checked on a Bioanalyzer 2100, and measured again with the KAPA Library Quantification kit. Each immunoSEQ 96-well plate was sequenced on its own single-read 150-cycle Illumina NextSeq 550 flow cell. The original methods were these. Because the immunoSEQ output held only junctional sequences and lacked quality scores, the filtering could not match the filtering applied to full-length reads. Sequences were annotated with PyIR, a Python wrapper for IgBLAST v1.9, and V/J genes and CDR3 were assigned using IMGT germline references. Reads were filtered out if the reads had weak V/J assignments (E-value above 1e-6), no CDR3, stop codons, out-of-frame junctions, or ambiguous translated residues. V3J clonotypes were defined as sequences sharing the same inferred V gene, J gene, and CDR3 amino acid sequence. Percentage overlap between repertoires was computed as shared unique clonotypes divided by the size of the smaller repertoire. RTK rarefaction, the Chao1 estimator, and Recon v2.1 estimates of unobserved clonotypes were used to assess repertoire richness. For all TCRbeta clonotypes obtained by the gDNA method from a handful of donors, generation probabilities were computed with OLGA. TCRdb obtained this table from immuneACCESS and retained in-frame rearrangements with V and J assigned. These tables miss some clones; where compared with another copy, unresolved V genes account for less than half of the shortfall, and the remainder is unexplained. That table gives V, J and clone size, and the DNA gave D and trimming. The sample data list 800,000 to 950,000 clones, and approximately 96% of these were observed just once. In total, the top ten clones hold roughly 0.23% of the sample.

Relative to germline, V is 3 bases shorter and J is 3 bases shorter, with 9 bases between their ends. The CDR3 goes from the cysteine to the phenylalanine over 13 residues. This entry keeps only the CDR3 DNA: 39 bases, framed from base 1. Based on the germline V gene, the CDR1 and CDR2 sequences are ENHRY and SYGVKD. With regard to this clone: It lacks a known antigen. No qualities accompany the bases; no much larger clone lies one base away.

The chain links TRBV10-3 with TRBJ2-7; a confident D gene designation cannot be given. Sample: naive CD8+ T cells sorted from blood. The sample's cell subset or site label is to be understood as: CD45RA+CCR7+. The TCR originated in a man aged 25-45 years in good health. The sequenced DNA: TGTGCCATCAGTGAACGGCTCAACTACGAGCAGTACTTC. Translation gives CAISERLNYEQYF.